The text below deals with one T cell receptor beta chain. In the authors' workflow: Estimation of nucleated cell counts relied on the amplification of reference gene primers. The table came from immunoSEQ multiplex PCR; TCRdb's copy has only in-frame clones and leaves some out. The V and J calls and the clone size are those of that table, but D and trimming were determined from the DNA. The top ten clones hold about 15% of a sample with 90,000 to 130,000 clones, 65% to 90% of them seen once. This sample stems from a study of blood T cell repertoires in COVID-19. About the study: Some COVID-19 samples were acute and others convalescent; all came from the United States, Italy and Spain.

This CDR3 comprises 14 residues. In germline, CDR1 is MDHEN, CDR2 SYDVKM. V dropped 4 bases and J dropped 3 bases, with 12 bases sitting between them. This rearrangement joins TRBV28 to TRBJ1-2; D is ambiguous. The source of this sequence is a woman aged 55-70 years with acute or convalescent COVID-19. The sequenced sample consisted of peripheral blood. Written as DNA, the CDR3 is TGTGCCAGCAGTTCGGGTCTCGTGTACTATGGCTACACCTTC. Translated, it gives CASSSGLVYYGYTF.